This TCR beta chain derives from a study of T cell repertoires in aging, cancer and after chemotherapy. In the study overall: Glioblastoma patients receiving temozolomide-based therapy gave paired samples before and after chemotherapy. About 8.8 million TCR reads were in the whole dataset. Study results and caveats: Untreated cancer patients had significantly lower blood TCR diversity than age-matched healthy donors.

A mixed TRB-A/B primer pool amplified rearranged TRB by multiplex touch-down PCR. MiXCR, run by TCRdb on the multiplex PCR reads, gives a single entry per CDR3 protein. Among under 5,000 distinct CDR3 sequences listed, around 28% were seen once. Amplification of TCR beta used genomic DNA extracted from peripheral blood. Trimming took off 3 bases at V and 7 bases at J, with 13 bases between the two ends. The CDR3 runs 13 residues. Germline CDR1 SGHAT, CDR2 FQNNGV. A word on this clonotype: Its specificity is not known.

The TCR comes from a human donor with a solid tumor. Sequenced input: blood. The V and J genes are TRBV11-2 and TRBJ2-7; TRBD2 is a possible D gene (6 bases). The CDR3, as DNA: TGTGCCAGCAGCTTTGGAGGGACGGGAGAGCAGTACTTC. The encoded protein is CASSFGGTGEQYF.